This is a list of T cell receptor beta chains from one sample in a study of cytomegalovirus exposure and HLA in healthy donors. Produced via immunoSEQ multiplex PCR; TCRdb's table is partial and in-frame only. This sample contains 90,000 to 120,000 clones. Input material: PBMCs. These receptors came from a man aged 50 to 59 in good health and CMV-seronegative. Each CDR3 is given with its conserved first and last residue. Fields, in order: D gene, V gene, J gene, CDR3 DNA, CDR3 protein. D genes are given only for firm matches.

TRBD1,TRBV4-3,TRBJ1-2,TGCGCCAGCAGCCCCCGGGACAGCCGTCATGGCTACACCTTC,CASSPRDSRHGYTF
NA,TRBV7-8,TRBJ1-3,TGTGCCAGCAGCTTTACTCCCCGGGGGAACACCATATATTTT,CASSFTPRGNTIYF
NA,TRBV6-6,TRBJ2-2,TGTGCCAGTCTCCGAGCGGTCGACACCGGGGAGCTGTTTTTT,CASLRAVDTGELFF
TRBD2,TRBV30,TRBJ2-3,TGTGCCTGGAGCCAAAGGATGGCGGGAGCCACAGATACGCAGTATTTT,CAWSQRMAGATDTQYF
NA,TRBV5-6,TRBJ1-5,TGTGCCAGCAGCTTATATGGGGGGGTCGTCGGTCAGCCCCAGCATTTT,CASSLYGGVVGQPQHF
NA,TRBV19,TRBJ1-1,TGTGCCATCCGGGACACCATGAACACTGAAGCTTTCTTT,CAIRDTMNTEAFF
TRBD1,TRBV19,TRBJ1-4,TGTGCCAGTAGTTCGAAGGCTCCGGACAGGGGGCAAAAACTGTTTTTT,CASSSKAPDRGQKLFF
TRBD2,TRBV4-3,TRBJ2-1,TGCGCCAGCAGCCGTCGTCCCCCTTCCGCGACTAGCGGGAGTGCCCATGAGCAGTTCTTC,CASSRRPPSATSGSAHEQFF
TRBD1,TRBV6-5,TRBJ1-5,TGTGCCAGCACGAATGACAGGGGCCCAAATCAGCCCCAGCATTTT,CASTNDRGPNQPQHF
NA,TRBV7-5,TRBJ2-1,TGTGCCAGAAGCTTACTAGCGGGAGTTGGGAATGAGCAGTTCTTC,CARSLLAGVGNEQFF
TRBD2,TRBV5-6,TRBJ2-7,TGTGCCAGCAGCTCGGGACTACACGAGCAGTACTTC,CASSSGLHEQYF
NA,TRBV7-9,TRBJ1-2,TGTGCCAGCAGCCGGGATAACTATGGCTACACCTTC,CASSRDNYGYTF
NA,TRBV25-1,TRBJ1-6,TGTGCCAGCAGTGAATACGACAGAGAGAATTCACCCCTCCACTTT,CASSEYDRENSPLHF
NA,TRBV7-6,TRBJ2-7,TGTGCCAGCAGCCAGTCCTCCTTCGAGCAGTACTTC,CASSQSSFEQYF
NA,TRBV30,TRBJ1-6,TGTGCCTGGAGTGTACGGGGGGGGGATTCACCCCTCCACTTT,CAWSVRGGDSPLHF
NA,TRBV11-3,TRBJ2-7,TGTGCCAGCAGCTTAACAGGCTTGTATTCCTACGAGCAGTACTTC,CASSLTGLYSYEQYF
NA,TRBV5-6,TRBJ2-3,TGTGCCAGCAGCTTGGGCGCCCTAACAGATACGCAGTATTTT,CASSLGALTDTQYF
NA,TRBV14,TRBJ1-2,TGTGCCAGCAGCCAAATCCCAGGCGGACTCACCTTC,CASSQIPGGLTF
NA,TRBV7-2,TRBJ1-2,TGTGCCAGCAGCTTAGAGGGGGGGGGCGGATCCTATGGCTACACCTTC,CASSLEGGGGSYGYTF
NA,TRBV18,TRBJ1-6,TGTGCCAGCTCAAACTCACAGGGAGCCTATTCACCCCTCCACTTT,CASSNSQGAYSPLHF
TRBD1,TRBV6-6,TRBJ1-5,TGTGCCAGCAGAGAAACAGGGGGACGGCAGCCCCAGCATTTT,CASRETGGRQPQHF
TRBD1,TRBV29-1,TRBJ2-5,TGCAGCGTTGAACTGACAGGGGGCGTTGGGGAGACCCAGTACTTC,CSVELTGGVGETQYF
TRBD1,TRBV5-1,TRBJ2-3,TGCGCCAGCAGCCCACAGGGGTTAAGCACAGATACGCAGTATTTT,CASSPQGLSTDTQYF
TRBD1,TRBV5-6,TRBJ2-1,TGTGCCAGCAGCACACAGGGGGCTGACAATGAGCAGTTCTTC,CASSTQGADNEQFF
NA,TRBV19,TRBJ1-4,TGTGCCAGTAGCGATGGGGCTGATCCCGCAACTAATGAAAAACTGTTTTTT,CASSDGADPATNEKLFF
TRBD2,TRBV19,TRBJ2-1,TGTGCCAGTAGAGAGACTAGCGGGAGGGTCAATGAGCAGTTCTTC,CASRETSGRVNEQFF
TRBD1,TRBV5-1,TRBJ2-3,TGCGCCAGCAGCCCTAGGGGACAGGAATCCACAGATACGCAGTATTTT,CASSPRGQESTDTQYF
NA,TRBV5-6,TRBJ1-3,TGTGCCAGCAGCTTGGACAGCTCTGGAAACACCATATATTTT,CASSLDSSGNTIYF
NA,TRBV16,TRBJ1-1,TGTGCCAGCAGCCGCAGACAGGACACTGAAGCTTTCTTT,CASSRRQDTEAFF
TRBD2,TRBV11-3,TRBJ2-2,TGTGCCAGCAGCTCCCGGTCGGTAGCGGGGGCCGGACCCGGGGAGCTGTTTTTT,CASSSRSVAGAGPGELFF
NA,TRBV10-3,TRBJ2-1,TGTGCCATCAGTACTGGTATGGGCGATGAGCAGTTCTTC,CAISTGMGDEQFF
NA,TRBV5-4,TRBJ2-3,TGTGCCAGCAGCGCCGGTTCAGATACGCAGTATTTT,CASSAGSDTQYF
TRBD1,TRBV5-1,TRBJ1-2,TGCGCCAGCAGCTCGACCGGACAGGGGCAAGCTAACTATGGCTACACCTTC,CASSSTGQGQANYGYTF
TRBD1,TRBV6-5,TRBJ2-5,TGTGCCAGCCAGTCGACTGGACAGGGTAGAGAGACCCAGTACTTC,CASQSTGQGRETQYF
TRBD1,TRBV11-2,TRBJ2-7,TGTGCCAGCAGCCACCCCCCAGGGGGCGGCGCCTACGAGCAGTACTTC,CASSHPPGGGAYEQYF
NA,TRBV29-1,TRBJ2-1,TGCAGCGTTGAAGATCCTAGGGGTTTCTACAATGAGCAGTTCTTC,CSVEDPRGFYNEQFF
NA,TRBV4-3,TRBJ2-3,TGCGCCAGCAGCCAAGATTCTCGGACTAAGGGCACAGATACGCAGTATTTT,CASSQDSRTKGTDTQYF
TRBD1,TRBV18,TRBJ2-7,TGTGCCAGCTCACCACCACAGGGGCCTCCTCACGAGCAGTACTTC,CASSPPQGPPHEQYF
NA,TRBV7-7,TRBJ2-7,TGTGCTAGCAGCCGAGGGATAACCGACTACGAGCAGTACTTC,CASSRGITDYEQYF
NA,TRBV6-5,TRBJ2-7,TGTGCCAGCAGTTATGGGCAGTACTACGAGCAGTACTTC,CASSYGQYYEQYF
TRBD2,TRBV5-4,TRBJ2-5,TGTGCCAGCAGCCGCGGACTAGCGGGTGAGACCCAGTACTTC,CASSRGLAGETQYF
NA,TRBV5-1,TRBJ2-7,TGCGCCAGCAGCGCTGGGACATACTACGAGCAGTACTTC,CASSAGTYYEQYF
NA,TRBV29-1,TRBJ1-2,TGCAGCGTTGGGAGCAGGGACTTCAACTATGGCTACACCTTC,CSVGSRDFNYGYTF
NA,TRBV30,TRBJ2-1,TGTGCCTGGAGCCAACGGTCACAGAGAAACTCCTACAATGAGCAGTTCTTC,CAWSQRSQRNSYNEQFF
TRBD1,TRBV2,TRBJ1-3,TGTGCCAGCAGCCAACAGGGGATGTCAGGAAACACCATATATTTT,CASSQQGMSGNTIYF